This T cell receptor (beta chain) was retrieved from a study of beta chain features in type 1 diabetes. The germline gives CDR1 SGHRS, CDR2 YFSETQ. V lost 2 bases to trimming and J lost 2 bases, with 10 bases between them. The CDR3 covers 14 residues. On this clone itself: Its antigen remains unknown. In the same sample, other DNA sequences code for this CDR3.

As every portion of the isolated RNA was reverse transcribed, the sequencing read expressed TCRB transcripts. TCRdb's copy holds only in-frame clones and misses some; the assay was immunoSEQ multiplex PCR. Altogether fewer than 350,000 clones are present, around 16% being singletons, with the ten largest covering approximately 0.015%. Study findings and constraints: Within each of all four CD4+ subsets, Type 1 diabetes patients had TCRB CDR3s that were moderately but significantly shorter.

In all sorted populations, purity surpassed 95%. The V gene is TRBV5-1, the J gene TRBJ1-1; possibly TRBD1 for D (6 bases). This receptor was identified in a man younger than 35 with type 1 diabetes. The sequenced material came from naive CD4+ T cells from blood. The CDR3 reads CASSFGQTNTEAFF. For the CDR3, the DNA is TGCGCCAGCAGCTTCGGACAGACCAACACTGAAGCTTTCTTT.